These 8 T cell receptor beta chains were all obtained from the same sample, sequenced in a study of Graves' ophthalmopathy and Graves' hyperthyroidism. Investigators amplified TCR beta CDR3 regions from RNA transcripts. Scientists carried out first-round RT-PCR using HTBI primers and then a second-round multiplex PCR. TCRdb processed the multiplex PCR reads anew with MiXCR; each CDR3 protein has one entry. The top ten hold roughly 3% of the sample, which has hundreds of thousands of distinct CDR3 sequences, roughly 21% seen once. Source material: peripheral blood. The receptors originated from a woman aged 18-35 years with stable Graves' hyperthyroidism.

This clonotype has a handful of counts. The junction and the germline gene differ at one end; a read error may be behind it. The chain carries TRBV6-5 and TRBJ2-5; no reliable D call. The CDR3 is 13 amino acids. CDR1 and CDR2 from the germline V gene are MNHEY and SVGAGI. CDR3 nucleotides: TGTGCCAGCAGTTACAGAGTTCAAGAGACCAAGTACTTC. It codes for CASSYRVQETKYF.

In regard to this clonotype: At one end, the junction sequence differs from germline, possibly due to a read error. The rearrangement uses TRBV27 and TRBJ1-1, with 7 bases that match TRBD1. The CDR3 runs 14 residues. Germline loops: CDR1 MNHEY, CDR2 SMNVEV (reference sequence). Here the CDR3 DNA reads TGTGCCAGCAATTTACACAGGGGCGTCACTGAAGCTTTCTTT. It codes for CASNLHRGVTEAFF.

This chain links TRBV6-2 or TRBV6-3 with TRBJ1-2, with D unresolved. CDR3 length equals 15 residues. Germline assignment: CDR1 MNHEY and CDR2 SVGEGT. The V and J ends lost 2 bases and 8 bases respectively, with 18 bases between them. In nucleotides, the CDR3 is TGTGCCAGCAGTTACGCCACCCTAGGGCCTCGGGGCTACACCTTC. Protein product: CASSYATLGPRGYTF.

This clonotype was seen more than once but under ten times. The V gene is TRBV30, the J gene TRBJ1-5; D gene ambiguous. Germline CDR1 reads GTSNPN; CDR2 reads SVGIG (reference sequence). This CDR3 region has 14 residues. The ends were cut back, 5 bases at V and 0 bases at J, with 11 bases in the middle. The CDR3 region is CAWQLGSSNQPQHF. CDR3 coding DNA: TGTGCCTGGCAGTTGGGCAGTAGCAATCAGCCCCAGCATTTT. Together with reference TRBV30 and TRBJ1-5, the CDR3 gives the full variable domain: SQTIHQWPATLVQPVGSPLSLECTVEGTSNPNLYWYRQAAGRGLQLLFYSVGIGQISSEVPQNLSASRPQDRQFILSSKKLLLSDSGFYLCAWQLGSSNQPQHFGDGTRLSIL.

The J gene is TRBJ2-7, the V gene TRBV20-1, with D perhaps TRBD1 or TRBD2 (5 bases each). The ends were cut back, 3 bases at V and 2 bases at J, with 11 bases in the middle. From germline, CDR1 is DFQATT and CDR2 SNEGSKA (reference sequence). CDR3 size: 13 residues. The CDR3 sequence: CSARGRIPYEQYF. Here the CDR3 DNA reads TGCAGTGCTAGGGGACGGATCCCCTACGAGCAGTACTTC.

Here the CDR3 reads CATSRGDSDGYTF. The CDR3 bases are TGTGCCACCAGCCGAGGGGACAGCGATGGCTACACCTTC. The chain employs TRBV15 and TRBJ1-2, with 7 bases fitting TRBD1. The ends lost 5 bases at V and 6 bases at J; junction bases unmatched: 6. Germline-derived CDR1 and CDR2 are LNHNV and YYDKDF (reference sequence). The CDR3 runs to 13 residues.

This clonotype was seen a single time. The chain employs TRBV5-1 and TRBJ2-7; D perhaps matches TRBD1 (6 bases). The CDR3 totals 16 residues. Germline CDR1 is SGHRS and CDR2 is YFSETQ. V was cut by 0 bases and J by 2 bases, with 15 bases left in between. This CDR3 is CASSLAGQGTTYEQYF. The CDR3 region has the DNA TGCGCCAGCAGCTTGGCCGGGCAGGGGACGACCTACGAGCAGTACTTC.

This clonotype was observed many times. The CDR3 sequence: CSAKSFQRGRNTGELFF. The CDR3 nucleotides are TGCAGTGCTAAGTCCTTCCAGCGGGGTAGGAACACCGGGGAGCTGTTTTTT. The chain has TRBV20-1 and TRBJ2-2; 7 bases match TRBD2. V dropped 4 bases and J dropped 1; count of bases not matched to a gene: 12. The germline V gene encodes CDR1 DFQATT and CDR2 SNEGSKA (reference sequence). The CDR3 is made up of 17 amino acids.